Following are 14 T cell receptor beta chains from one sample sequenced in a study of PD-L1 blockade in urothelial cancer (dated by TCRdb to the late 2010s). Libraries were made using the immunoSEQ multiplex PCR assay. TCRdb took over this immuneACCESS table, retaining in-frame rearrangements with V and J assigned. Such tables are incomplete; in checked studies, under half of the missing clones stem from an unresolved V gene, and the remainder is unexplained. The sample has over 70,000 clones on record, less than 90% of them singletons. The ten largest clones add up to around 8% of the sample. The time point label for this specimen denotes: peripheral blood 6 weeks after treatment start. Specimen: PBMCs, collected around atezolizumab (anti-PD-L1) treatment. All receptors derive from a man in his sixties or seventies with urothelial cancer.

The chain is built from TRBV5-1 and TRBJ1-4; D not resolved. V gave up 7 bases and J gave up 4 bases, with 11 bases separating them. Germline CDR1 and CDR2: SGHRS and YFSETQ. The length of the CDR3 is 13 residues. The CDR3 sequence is CASHVEGNEKLFF. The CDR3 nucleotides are TGCGCCAGCCATGTGGAGGGTAATGAAAAACTGTTTTTT.

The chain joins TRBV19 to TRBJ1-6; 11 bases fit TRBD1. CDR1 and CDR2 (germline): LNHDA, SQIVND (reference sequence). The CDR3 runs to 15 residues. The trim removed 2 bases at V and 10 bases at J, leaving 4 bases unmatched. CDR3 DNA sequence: TGTGCCAGTAGTATACCCGGGACAGGGGGATCACCCCTCCACTTT. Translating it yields CASSIPGTGGSPLHF.

CDR3 coding DNA: TGTGCCAGCAGCTTCGGGGGATTGAACACCGGGGAGCTGTTTTTT. Protein product: CASSFGGLNTGELFF. The J gene is TRBJ2-2, the V gene TRBV5-5; TRBD2 is a possible D gene (6 bases). This CDR3 comprises 15 residues. V shed 2 bases and J shed 1 base, with 9 bases lying between them. Per germline, CDR1 SGHKS and CDR2 YYEKEE (reference sequence).

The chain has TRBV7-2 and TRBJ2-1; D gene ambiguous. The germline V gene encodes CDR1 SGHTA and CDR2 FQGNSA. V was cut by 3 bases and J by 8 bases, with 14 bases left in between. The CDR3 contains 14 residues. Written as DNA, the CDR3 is TGTGCCAGCAGCTTTTACAGTATAGTCTATGAGCAGTTCTTC. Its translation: CASSFYSIVYEQFF.

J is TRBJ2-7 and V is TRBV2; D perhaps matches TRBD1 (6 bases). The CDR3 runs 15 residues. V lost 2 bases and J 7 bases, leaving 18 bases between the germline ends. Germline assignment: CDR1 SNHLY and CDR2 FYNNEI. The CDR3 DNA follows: TGTGCCAGCAGTGAAAGGGCGTTCCAGGGGCGGGAGCAGTACTTC. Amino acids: CASSERAFQGREQYF. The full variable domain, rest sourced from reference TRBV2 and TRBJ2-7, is EPEVTQTPSHQVTQMGQEVILRCVPISNHLYFYWYRQILGQKVEFLVSFYNNEISEKSEIFDDQFSVERPDGSNFTLKIRSTKLEDSAMYFCASSERAFQGREQYFGPGTRLTVT.

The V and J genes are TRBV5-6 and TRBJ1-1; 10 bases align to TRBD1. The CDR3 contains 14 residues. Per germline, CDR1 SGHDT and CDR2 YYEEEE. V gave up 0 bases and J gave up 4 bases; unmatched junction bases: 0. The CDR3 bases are TGTGCCAGCAGCTTGGGGGACAGGGGCACTGAAGCTTTCTTT. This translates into CASSLGDRGTEAFF.

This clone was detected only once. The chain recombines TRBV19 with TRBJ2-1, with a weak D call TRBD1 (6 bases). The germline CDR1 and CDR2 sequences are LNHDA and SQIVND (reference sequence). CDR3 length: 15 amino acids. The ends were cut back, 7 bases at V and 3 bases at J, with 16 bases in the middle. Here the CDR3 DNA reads TGTGCCAGTACCGATTCGGACAGATTCTACAATGAGCAGTTCTTC. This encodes CASTDSDRFYNEQFF.

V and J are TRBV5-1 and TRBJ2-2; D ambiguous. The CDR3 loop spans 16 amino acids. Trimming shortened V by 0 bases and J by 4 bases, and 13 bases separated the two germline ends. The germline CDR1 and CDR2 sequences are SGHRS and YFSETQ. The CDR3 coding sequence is TGCGCCAGCAGCTTGGGGGCCCATTCGAGCACCGGGGAGCTGTTTTTT. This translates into CASSLGAHSSTGELFF. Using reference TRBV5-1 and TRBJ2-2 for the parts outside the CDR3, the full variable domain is KAGVTQTPRYLIKTRGQQVTLSCSPISGHRSVSWYQQTPGQGLQFLFEYFSETQRNKGNFPGRFSGRQFSNSRSEMNVSTLELGDSALYLCASSLGAHSSTGELFFGEGSRLTVL.

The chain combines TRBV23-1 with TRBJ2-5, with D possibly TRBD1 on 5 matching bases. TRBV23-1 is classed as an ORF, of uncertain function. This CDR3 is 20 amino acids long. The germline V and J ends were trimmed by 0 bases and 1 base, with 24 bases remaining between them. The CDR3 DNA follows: TGCGCCAGCAGTCAATCGTATGGAAGATGGGCAGGGTCTGGCCAAGAGACCCAGTACTTC. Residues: CASSQSYGRWAGSGQETQYF.

The CDR3 sequence is CASSSTGSGGLYEQYF. The CDR3 DNA reads as TGTGCCAGCAGCTCTACAGGGTCAGGGGGACTCTACGAGCAGTACTTC. This chain joins TRBV11-3 and TRBJ2-7, with D perhaps TRBD1 (7 bases). Germline lookup yields CDR1 SGHNT and CDR2 YENEEA. The CDR3 runs 16 residues. V was trimmed by 4 bases and J by 3 bases, leaving 19 bases between them.

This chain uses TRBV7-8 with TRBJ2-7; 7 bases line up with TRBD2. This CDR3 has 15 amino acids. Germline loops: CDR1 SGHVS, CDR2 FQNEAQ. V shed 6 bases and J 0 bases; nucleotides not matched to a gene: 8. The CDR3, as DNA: TGTGCCAGCAGTGGCGGCACGGGGGGCTCCTACGAGCAGTACTTC. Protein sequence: CASSGGTGGSYEQYF.

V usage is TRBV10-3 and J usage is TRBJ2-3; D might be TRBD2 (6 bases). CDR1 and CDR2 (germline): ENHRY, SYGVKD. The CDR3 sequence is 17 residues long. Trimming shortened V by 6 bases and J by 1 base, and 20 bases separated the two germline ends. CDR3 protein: CAISRGPLADGTDTQYF. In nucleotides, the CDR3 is TGTGCCATCAGCCGTGGGCCTTTAGCGGACGGCACAGATACGCAGTATTTT.

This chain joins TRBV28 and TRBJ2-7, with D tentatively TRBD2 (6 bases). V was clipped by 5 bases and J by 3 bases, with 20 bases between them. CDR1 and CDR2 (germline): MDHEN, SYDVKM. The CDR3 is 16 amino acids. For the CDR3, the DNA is TGTGCCAGCAGTGGGTTCTCCGGCGGGACCAGCTACGAGCAGTACTTC. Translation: CASSGFSGGTSYEQYF.

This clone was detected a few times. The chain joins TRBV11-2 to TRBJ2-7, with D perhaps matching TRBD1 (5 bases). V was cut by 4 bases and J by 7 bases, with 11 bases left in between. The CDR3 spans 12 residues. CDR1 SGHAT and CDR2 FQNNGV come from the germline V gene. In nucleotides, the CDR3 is TGTGCCAGCAGCTCCTCACAGGTTGAGCAGTACTTC. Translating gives CASSSSQVEQYF.